Listed below are T cell receptor beta chains from one sample, sequenced in a study of T cell responses to AZD1222 COVID-19 vaccine. The repertoire was sequenced with immunoSEQ multiplex PCR; TCRdb's copy has only in-frame clones and lacks some. Of about 110,000 clones in the sample, about 90% are singletons; the top ten hold 3.5% to 4.5%. Material: peripheral blood, obtained on day 0 of AZD1222 vaccination. These receptors were taken from an adult in good health. CDR3s include the opening cysteine and the closing phenylalanine or tryptophan. D genes are given only for firm matches. Size values are once, few and many counts, or a class for expanded clones, and some rows have none.

j_call | v_call | d_call | clone_size | cdr3_aa | cdr3_nt
TRBJ2-2 | TRBV6-4 | NA | NA | CASSDSLDSGELFF | TGTGCCAGCAGTGACTCTCTAGACTCCGGGGAGCTGTTTTTT
TRBJ1-3 | TRBV28 | NA | once | CASSLRLRDTIYF | TGTGCCAGCAGTTTACGCCTTAGGGACACCATATATTTT
TRBJ2-2 | TRBV7-6 | NA | NA | CASRRDGLNTGELFF | TGTGCCAGCAGGCGGGACGGCTTAAACACCGGGGAGCTGTTTTTT
TRBJ2-2 | TRBV30 | NA | NA | CAWTRGNTGELFF | TGTGCCTGGACTCGGGGGAACACCGGGGAGCTGTTTTTT
TRBJ2-1 | TRBV19 | TRBD2 | medium-sized | CASTTTSGDYNEQFF | TGTGCCAGTACCACGACTAGCGGAGATTACAATGAGCAGTTCTTC
TRBJ2-3 | TRBV2 | NA | NA | CASPGRDTQYF | TGTGCCAGCCCCGGGAGAGATACGCAGTATTTT
TRBJ2-3 | TRBV6-5 | NA | NA | CASRPGPYTDTQYF | TGTGCCAGCAGACCGGGACCATACACAGATACGCAGTATTTT
TRBJ1-6 | TRBV6-2/TRBV6-3 | TRBD1 | NA | CASSGTGSSPLHF | TGTGCCAGCAGCGGGACAGGGTCTTCACCCCTCCACTTT
TRBJ2-7 | TRBV6-1 | NA | NA | CASSEIWGSNVYEQYF | TGTGCCAGCAGTGAAATATGGGGGTCGAATGTCTACGAGCAGTACTTC
TRBJ2-3 | TRBV5-4 | TRBD1 | NA | CASSLPGTGRNTDTQYF | TGTGCCAGCAGCTTACCCGGGACAGGGAGAAACACAGATACGCAGTATTTT
TRBJ2-7 | TRBV5-4 | TRBD2 | few | CASSLSSGRWEQYF | TGTGCCAGCAGCTTGTCTAGCGGGAGGTGGGAGCAGTACTTC
TRBJ1-4 | TRBV7-2 | TRBD1 | NA | CASSQDRGGEKLFF | TGTGCCAGCAGCCAGGACAGGGGAGGTGAAAAACTGTTTTTT
TRBJ2-2 | TRBV6-4 | NA | NA | CASSNRVFAGELFF | TGTGCCAGCAGTAACAGGGTCTTCGCTGGGGAGCTGTTTTTT
TRBJ1-2 | TRBV6-1 | NA | NA | CASSEGPGRGYGYTF | TGTGCCAGCAGTGAAGGCCCAGGCAGGGGCTATGGCTACACCTTC
TRBJ1-1 | TRBV27 | NA | NA | CASSFSPSGTEAFF | TGTGCCAGCAGTTTCTCTCCGTCTGGGACTGAAGCTTTCTTT
TRBJ1-5 | TRBV5-6 | NA | NA | CASSLGDRTLPQHF | TGTGCCAGCAGCTTGGGCGACAGAACCCTACCCCAGCATTTT
TRBJ2-2 | TRBV1 | NA | NA | CTSSQERRGFTGNTGELFF | TGCACCAGCAGCCAAGAGCGAAGGGGGTTTACAGGGAACACCGGGGAGCTGTTTTTT
TRBJ1-5 | TRBV24-1 | TRBD1 | NA | CATTQGALSQPQHF | TGTGCCACCACGCAGGGGGCCCTAAGTCAGCCCCAGCATTTT
TRBJ2-7 | TRBV4-1 | NA | NA | CASSQEVGQNSYEQYF | TGCGCCAGCAGCCAAGAGGTGGGGCAGAACTCCTACGAGCAGTACTTC
TRBJ2-1 | TRBV7-2 | NA | NA | CASSFVASGDNEQFF | TGTGCCAGCAGCTTTGTCGCCTCAGGCGATAATGAGCAGTTCTTC
TRBJ2-4 | TRBV7-2 | NA | NA | CASSLDSPVVGENIQYF | TGTGCCAGCAGCTTAGATAGCCCCGTGGTAGGAGAAAACATTCAGTACTTC
TRBJ2-2 | TRBV7-3 | TRBD1 | NA | CASSPRTGHANTGELFF | TGTGCCAGCAGCCCGCGGACAGGTCACGCGAACACCGGGGAGCTGTTTTTT
TRBJ1-6 | TRBV6-4 | NA | NA | CASSDSMGVSPLHF | TGTGCCAGCAGTGACTCGATGGGGGTGTCACCCCTCCACTTT
TRBJ1-1 | TRBV28 | NA | NA | CASRGQGARSTEAFF | TGTGCCAGCAGGGGGCAGGGCGCCCGGAGCACTGAAGCTTTCTTT
TRBJ1-5 | TRBV7-9 | TRBD1 | NA | CASSLETGGQPQHF | TGTGCCAGCAGCTTAGAGACAGGGGGTCAGCCCCAGCATTTT
TRBJ1-4 | TRBV7-9 | NA | NA | CASSVRQEPTNEKLFF | TGTGCCAGCAGCGTCCGACAGGAACCAACTAATGAAAAACTGTTTTTT
TRBJ2-3 | TRBV6-1 | TRBD2 | few | CASSASLAGGADTQYF | TGTGCCAGCAGTGCCAGTCTAGCGGGAGGGGCGGATACGCAGTATTTT
TRBJ2-1 | TRBV4-1 | TRBD2 | once | CASSYPGTSEDEQFF | TGCGCCAGCAGCTACCCCGGGACTAGCGAGGATGAGCAGTTCTTC
TRBJ2-1 | TRBV5-1 | TRBD2 | NA | CASLIGTSGNNEQFF | TGCGCCAGCCTAATCGGGACTAGCGGTAACAATGAGCAGTTCTTC
TRBJ1-2 | TRBV14 | NA | NA | CASSQSHPYGYTF | TGTGCCAGCAGCCAGTCACACCCATATGGCTACACCTTC
TRBJ1-2 | TRBV21-1 | NA | few | CASSSLRDNPSPLYGYTF | TGTGCCAGCAGCTCCCTCCGGGACAACCCATCCCCCCTCTATGGCTACACCTTC
TRBJ1-1 | TRBV28 | TRBD1 | NA | CASSLGQQNTEAFF | TGTGCCAGCAGCCTGGGACAGCAGAACACTGAAGCTTTCTTT
TRBJ2-1 | TRBV16 | TRBD2 | NA | CASSQSGSGGNEQFF | TGTGCCAGCAGCCAATCGGGCTCGGGGGGCAATGAGCAGTTCTTC
TRBJ2-1 | TRBV2 | NA | NA | CASSGDKLYYNEQFF | TGTGCCAGCAGCGGTGACAAACTTTACTACAATGAGCAGTTCTTC
TRBJ2-1 | TRBV4-2 | TRBD2 | NA | CASSQTTTSGGDYNEQFF | TGTGCCAGCAGCCAAACCACGACTAGCGGAGGGGACTACAATGAGCAGTTCTTC
TRBJ2-7 | TRBV7-3 | NA | NA | CASSPRHGYEQYF | TGTGCCAGCAGCCCCAGACACGGCTACGAGCAGTACTTC
TRBJ1-6 | TRBV30 | NA | NA | CAWSDTGSTYNSPLHF | TGTGCCTGGAGTGATACAGGGTCAACTTATAATTCACCCCTCCACTTT
TRBJ2-2 | TRBV11-3 | NA | NA | CASSLEVWGSGDGELFF | TGTGCCAGCAGCTTAGAAGTTTGGGGGAGCGGTGACGGGGAGCTGTTTTTT
TRBJ2-7 | TRBV2 | TRBD2 | NA | CASSLGTSGRAGEQYF | TGTGCCAGCAGTCTCGGGACTAGCGGGAGGGCCGGCGAGCAGTACTTC
TRBJ2-3 | TRBV6-1 | NA | NA | CASSEVTARGADTQYF | TGTGCCAGCAGTGAAGTGACCGCCCGAGGGGCAGATACGCAGTATTTT
TRBJ1-4 | TRBV9 | NA | NA | CASSVGVFREKLFF | TGTGCCAGCAGCGTGGGGGTTTTTCGTGAAAAACTGTTTTTT